The source of this T cell receptor beta chain is a study of response to subunit inactivated influenza vaccine. The study's findings and limits: A suggestion made by the authors is that each seasonal influenza vaccination recruits few new T cells.

Comments on this clonotype: Its specificity is not known.

The V end lost 0 bases, the J end lost 5 bases, and 11 bases lay between the germline ends. This CDR3 has 15 residues. The germline CDR1 and CDR2 sequences are SGHRS and YFSETQ. One entry per CDR3 protein, called by TCRdb with MiXCR from the RT-PCR reads. This table holds around 480,000 distinct CDR3 sequences, 15% to 20% found once. This receptor was identified in a man between 45 and 75 years old who received an inactivated influenza vaccine. The V call is TRBV5-1, the J call TRBJ2-2; TRBD1 is a possible D gene (6 bases). Sequencing used CD4+ T cells sorted from PBMCs, obtained less than 30 months after vaccination. The CDR3 here is CASSLADRPTGELFF. The CDR3 DNA is TGCGCCAGCAGCTTGGCGGACAGACCTACCGGGGAGCTGTTTTTT.